This section outlines one T cell receptor beta chain sequence together with its context. Using its own MiXCR run on the 5' RACE reads, TCRdb lists one record per CDR3 protein. This sample has tens of thousands of distinct CDR3 sequences, with 10% to 15% found just once. This record comes from a study of T-cell memory formation after mild COVID-19. This CDR3 region has 10 residues. Germline lookup yields CDR1 DFQATT and CDR2 SNEGSKA (reference sequence). The junction had 7 bases not matched to a gene; V was cut back by 5 bases and J by 18 bases. Sequencing was performed on PBMCs or a T cell subset sorted from them (not recorded which). This TCR was sampled from a man younger than 35 who had mild COVID-19 (a few samples of this study predate the infection). Cell type and time point are not known. V and J are TRBV20-1 and TRBJ1-6; 7 bases line up with TRBD1. The CDR3 coding sequence is TGCAGTGCTGGACAGGCCAAGGCCCACTTT. It encodes CSAGQAKAHF.